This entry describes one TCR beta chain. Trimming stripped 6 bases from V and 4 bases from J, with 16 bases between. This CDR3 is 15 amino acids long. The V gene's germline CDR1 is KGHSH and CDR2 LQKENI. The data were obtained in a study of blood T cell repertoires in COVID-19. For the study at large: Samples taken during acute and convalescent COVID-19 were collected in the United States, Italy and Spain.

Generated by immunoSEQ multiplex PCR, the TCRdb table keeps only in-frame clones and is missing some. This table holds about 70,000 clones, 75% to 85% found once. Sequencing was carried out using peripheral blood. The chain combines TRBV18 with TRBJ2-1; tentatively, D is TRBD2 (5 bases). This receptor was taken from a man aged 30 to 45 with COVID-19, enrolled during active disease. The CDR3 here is CASSQPPGVYNEQFF. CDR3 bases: TGTGCCAGCTCCCAACCACCCGGGGTTTACAATGAGCAGTTCTTC.